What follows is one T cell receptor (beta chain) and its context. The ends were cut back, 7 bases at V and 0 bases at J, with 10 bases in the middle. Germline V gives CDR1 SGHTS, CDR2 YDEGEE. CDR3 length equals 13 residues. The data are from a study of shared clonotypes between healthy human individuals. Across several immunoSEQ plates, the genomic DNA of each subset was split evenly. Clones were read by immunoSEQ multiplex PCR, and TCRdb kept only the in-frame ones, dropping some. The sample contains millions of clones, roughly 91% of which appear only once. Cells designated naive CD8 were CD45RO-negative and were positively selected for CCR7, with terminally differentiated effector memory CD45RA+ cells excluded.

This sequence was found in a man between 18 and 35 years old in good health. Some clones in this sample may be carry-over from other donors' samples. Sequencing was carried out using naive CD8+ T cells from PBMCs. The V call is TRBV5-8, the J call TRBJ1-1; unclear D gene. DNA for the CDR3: TGTGCCAGCCCTCTCGGGGTGAACACTGAAGCTTTCTTT. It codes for CASPLGVNTEAFF. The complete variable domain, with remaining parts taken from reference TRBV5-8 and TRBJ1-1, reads EAGVTQSPTHLIKTRGQQATLRCSPISGHTSVYWYQQALGLGLQFLLWYDEGEERNRGNFPPRFSGRQFPNYSSELNVNALELEDSALYLCASPLGVNTEAFFGQGTRLTVV.